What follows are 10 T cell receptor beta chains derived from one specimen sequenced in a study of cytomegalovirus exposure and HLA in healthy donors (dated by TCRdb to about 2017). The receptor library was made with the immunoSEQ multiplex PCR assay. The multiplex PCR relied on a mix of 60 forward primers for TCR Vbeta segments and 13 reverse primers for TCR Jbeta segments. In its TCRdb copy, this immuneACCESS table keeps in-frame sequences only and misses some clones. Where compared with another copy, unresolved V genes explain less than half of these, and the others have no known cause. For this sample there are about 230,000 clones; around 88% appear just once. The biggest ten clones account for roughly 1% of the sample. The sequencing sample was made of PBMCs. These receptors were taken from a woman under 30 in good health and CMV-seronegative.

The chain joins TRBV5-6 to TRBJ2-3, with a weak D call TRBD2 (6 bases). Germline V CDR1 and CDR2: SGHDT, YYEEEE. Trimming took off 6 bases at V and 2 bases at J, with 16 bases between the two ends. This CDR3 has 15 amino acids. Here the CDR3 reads CASNEDGGVTDTQYF. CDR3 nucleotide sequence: TGTGCCAGCAACGAAGACGGGGGAGTCACAGATACGCAGTATTTT.

The CDR3 sequence: CASSPYGSSGNTIYF. CDR3 DNA: TGTGCCAGCAGCCCTTATGGGAGCTCTGGAAACACCATATATTTT. The chain has TRBV7-2 and TRBJ1-3; no clear D. In germline, CDR1 is SGHTA, CDR2 FQGNSA. CDR3 size: 15 residues. The ends were cut back, 5 bases at V and 0 bases at J, with 11 bases in the middle.

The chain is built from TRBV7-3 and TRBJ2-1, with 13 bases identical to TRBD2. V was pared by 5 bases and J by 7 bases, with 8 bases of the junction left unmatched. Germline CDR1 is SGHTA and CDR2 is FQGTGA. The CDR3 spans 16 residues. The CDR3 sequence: CASSILAGGPYNEQFF. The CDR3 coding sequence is TGTGCCAGCAGCATACTAGCGGGAGGGCCTTATAATGAGCAGTTCTTC.

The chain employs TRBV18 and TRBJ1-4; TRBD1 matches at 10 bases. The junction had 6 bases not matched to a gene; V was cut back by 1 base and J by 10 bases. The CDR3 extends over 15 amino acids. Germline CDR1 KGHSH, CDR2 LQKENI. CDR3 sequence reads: CASSPLGQGPGKLFF. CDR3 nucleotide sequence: TGTGCCAGCTCACCACTGGGACAGGGGCCCGGAAAACTGTTTTTT.

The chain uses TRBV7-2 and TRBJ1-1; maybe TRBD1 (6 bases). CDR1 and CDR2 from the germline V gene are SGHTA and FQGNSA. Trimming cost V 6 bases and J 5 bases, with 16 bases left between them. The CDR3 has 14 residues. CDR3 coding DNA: TGTGCCAGCAGTACCCTGGGGGGGCGGACTGAAGCTTTCTTT. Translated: CASSTLGGRTEAFF. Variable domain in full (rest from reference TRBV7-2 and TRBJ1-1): GAGVSQSPSNKVTEKGKDVELRCDPISGHTALYWYRQSLGQGLEFLIYFQGNSAPDKSGLPSDRFSAERTGGSVSTLTIQRTQQEDSAVYLCASSTLGGRTEAFFGQGTRLTVV.

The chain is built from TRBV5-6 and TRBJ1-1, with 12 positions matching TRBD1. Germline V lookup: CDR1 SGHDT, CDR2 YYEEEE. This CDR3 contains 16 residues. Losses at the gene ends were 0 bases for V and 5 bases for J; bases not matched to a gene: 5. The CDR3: CASSLVSGQGATEAFF. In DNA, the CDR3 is TGTGCCAGCAGCTTGGTTTCGGGACAGGGGGCGACTGAAGCTTTCTTT.

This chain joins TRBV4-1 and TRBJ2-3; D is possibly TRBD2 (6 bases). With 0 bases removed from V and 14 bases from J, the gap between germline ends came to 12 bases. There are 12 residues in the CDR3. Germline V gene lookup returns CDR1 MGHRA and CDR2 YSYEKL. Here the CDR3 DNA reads TGCGCCAGCAGCCAAGAGACGGGACTTATGTATTTT. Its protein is CASSQETGLMYF.

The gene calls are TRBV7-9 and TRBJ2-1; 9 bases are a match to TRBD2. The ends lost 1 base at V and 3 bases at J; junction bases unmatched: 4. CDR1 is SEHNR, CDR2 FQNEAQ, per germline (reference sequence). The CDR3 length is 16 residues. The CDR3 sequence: CASSLVGSGGYNEQFF. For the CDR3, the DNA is TGTGCCAGCAGCTTAGTTGGTAGCGGGGGCTACAATGAGCAGTTCTTC.

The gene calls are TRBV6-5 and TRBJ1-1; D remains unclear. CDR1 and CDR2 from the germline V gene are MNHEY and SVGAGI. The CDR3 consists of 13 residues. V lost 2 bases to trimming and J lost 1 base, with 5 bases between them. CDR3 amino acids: CASSYRGNTEAFF. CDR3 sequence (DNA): TGTGCCAGCAGTTACCGAGGGAACACTGAAGCTTTCTTT.

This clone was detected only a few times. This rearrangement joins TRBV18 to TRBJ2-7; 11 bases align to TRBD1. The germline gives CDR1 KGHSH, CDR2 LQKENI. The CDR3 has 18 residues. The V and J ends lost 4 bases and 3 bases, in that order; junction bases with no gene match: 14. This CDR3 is CASSLKNSGTGGYYEQYF. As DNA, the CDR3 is TGTGCCAGCTCACTCAAGAACTCCGGGACAGGGGGGTACTACGAGCAGTACTTC.